Included here is one T cell receptor (beta chain) sequence, with context. Its antigen is undetermined. The sample comes from a study of shared clonotypes between healthy human individuals. It was CD45RO-negative cells, positively selected for CCR7, that made up naive CD8 cells, with terminally differentiated effector memory CD45RA+ cells excluded. The study enrolled healthy HIV-negative adults without recent acute infections or vaccinations as donors. Only Caucasian adults living in Nashville, Tennessee made up the donor group. Notes on the study in general: Rarefaction analysis demonstrated incomplete sorted-subset sequencing notwithstanding large depth. Non-shared clonotypes had lower generation probabilities than clonotypes shared by all four sorted-subset donors.

Method: immunoSEQ multiplex PCR; TCRdb's copy keeps in-frame clones and lacks some. This table has under 850,000 clones, 85% to 95% appearing once. V was clipped by 2 bases and J by 0 bases; unmatched bases: 3. This CDR3 has 16 residues. In germline, CDR1 is WNHNN, CDR2 SYGVQD (reference sequence). The chain joins TRBV10-1 to TRBJ2-1; 8 bases agree with TRBD2. The source material was naive CD8+ T cells sorted from blood. The TCR comes from a young man in good health. The CDR3 coding sequence is TGCGCCAGCAGTGAGGTGAGCGGGAGCTCCTACAATGAGCAGTTCTTC. Residues: CASSEVSGSSYNEQFF.